Below, 3 T cell receptor beta chains from the same sample are listed, as sequenced in a study of shared clonotypes between healthy human individuals. TCRdb's table, derived via immunoSEQ multiplex PCR, lists solely in-frame clones and lacks some. Among 450,000 to 650,000 clones listed, around 78% were seen once. Sequenced material: PBMCs. These receptors were taken from a woman in her thirties or forties in good health. Some clones in this sample may be carry-over from other donors' samples.

The chain carries TRBV9 and TRBJ2-1, with a weak D call TRBD1 (5 bases). V lost 2 bases and J 14 bases, leaving 17 bases between the germline ends. The CDR3 covers 13 residues. Germline V lookup: CDR1 SGDLS, CDR2 YYNGEE. As DNA, the CDR3 is TGTGCCAGCAGCGTTCTTAGGCAGGGTGAAAAGTTCTTC. Its translation is CASSVLRQGEKFF. Together with reference TRBV9 and TRBJ2-1, the CDR3 gives the full variable domain: DSGVTQTPKHLITATGQRVTLRCSPRSGDLSVYWYQQSLDQGLQFLIQYYNGEERAKGNILERFSAQQFPDLHSELNLSSLELGDSALYFCASSVLRQGEKFFGPGTRLTVL.

V is TRBV11-3 and J is TRBJ2-1; 12 bases match TRBD2. Germline V gene lookup returns CDR1 SGHNT and CDR2 YENEEA. There are 17 residues in the CDR3. J was trimmed by 5 bases and V by 2 bases; bases with no gene match: 7. CDR3 region: CASSLYTLAGGNNEQFF. CDR3 nucleotide sequence: TGTGCCAGCAGCTTATACACGCTAGCGGGAGGGAACAATGAGCAGTTCTTC. Using reference TRBV11-3 and TRBJ2-1 for the parts outside the CDR3, the full variable domain is EAGVVQSPRYKIIEKKQPVAFWCNPISGHNTLYWYLQNLGQGPELLIRYENEEAVDDSQLPKDRFSAERLKGVDSTLKIQPAELGDSAVYLCASSLYTLAGGNNEQFFGPGTRLTVL.

The chain links TRBV19 to TRBJ1-5, with D perhaps TRBD1 (5 bases). The germline V and J ends were trimmed by 7 bases and 6 bases, with 13 bases remaining between them. Germline V gene sequence: CDR1 LNHDA, CDR2 SQIVND (reference sequence). CDR3 size: 13 residues. CDR3 residues: CASTFSRAQPQHF. The CDR3 bases are TGTGCCAGTACCTTCAGCAGGGCTCAGCCCCAGCATTTT.